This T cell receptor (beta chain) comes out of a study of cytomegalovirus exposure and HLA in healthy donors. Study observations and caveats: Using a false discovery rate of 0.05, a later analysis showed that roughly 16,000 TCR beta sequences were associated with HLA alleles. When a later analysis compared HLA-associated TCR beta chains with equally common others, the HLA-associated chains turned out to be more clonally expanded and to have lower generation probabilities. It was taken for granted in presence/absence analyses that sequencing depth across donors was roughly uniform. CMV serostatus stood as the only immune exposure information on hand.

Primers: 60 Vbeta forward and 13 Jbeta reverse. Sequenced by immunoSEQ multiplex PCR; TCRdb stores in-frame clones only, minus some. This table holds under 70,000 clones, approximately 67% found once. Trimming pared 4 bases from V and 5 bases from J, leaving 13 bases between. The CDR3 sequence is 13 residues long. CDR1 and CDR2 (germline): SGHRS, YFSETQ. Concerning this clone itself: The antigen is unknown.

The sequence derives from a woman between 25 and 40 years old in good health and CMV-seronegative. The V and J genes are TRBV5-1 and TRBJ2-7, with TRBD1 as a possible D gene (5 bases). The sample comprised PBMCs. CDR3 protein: CASSRSGSHEQYF. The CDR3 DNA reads TGCGCCAGCAGCCGTTCAGGGTCCCACGAGCAGTACTTC.